These 22 T cell receptor beta chains share one sample of origin, sequenced in a study of regulatory T cells in long-lasting Graves disease (dated by TCRdb to the early 2020s). The time point label on this specimen signifies: newly diagnosed GD, antithyroid drugs for less than 3 months. RNA was extracted from PBMCs in TRIzol for both TCR sequencing and RNA sequencing. Libraries were constructed by multiplex PCR. The sequencer was an Illumina HiSeq 4000. CDR3 regions were amplified by Arm-PCR with iRepertoire HTBI primers to construct TCR beta libraries. TCRdb applied fastp at Q25 and MiXCR to the public reads, then kept only in-frame beta chains. Under each unique CDR3 protein, matching rows form one entry showing the most common genes and DNA. In all, the sample holds 530,000 or so distinct CDR3 sequences, and approximately 12% of those were seen once. Of the sample, roughly a tenth falls within the top ten clones.

This sample was also put to use in a study of T cells in Graves' hyperthyroidism and ophthalmopathy.

This sample comprised peripheral blood mononuclear cells (PBMCs), obtained at new diagnosis, from a patient treated with antithyroid drugs. The receptors were sampled from a man aged 30 to 39 with Graves disease. Donor details come from another sample of the same person, matched by shared clones.

This clonotype was found many times. The chain combines TRBV20-1 with TRBJ2-7; 11 nucleotides agree with TRBD2. The CDR3 sequence is 16 residues long. Unmatched junction bases numbered 22, after V lost 6 bases and J lost 12 bases. Germline V CDR1 and CDR2: DFQATT, SNEGSKA (reference sequence). CDR3 sequence: CSASPWGPTSGTPGYF. DNA for the CDR3: TGCAGTGCAAGTCCCTGGGGGCCGACTAGCGGGACGCCTGGGTACTTC.

This clonotype has ten or more counts. J is TRBJ1-2 and V is TRBV24-1; a weak D match, TRBD1 (5 bases). This CDR3 has 14 amino acids. The germline CDR1 and CDR2 sequences are KGHDR and SFDVKD. V was shortened by 9 bases and J by 2 bases, with 15 bases between the two germline ends. CDR3 loop: CATGGRHQNYGYTF. The CDR3 nucleotides read TGTGCCACCGGGGGAAGACACCAAAACTATGGCTACACCTTC.

The rearrangement uses TRBV20-1 and TRBJ2-3, with TRBD2 matching 15 bases. V lost 4 bases, J lost 3 bases, and 2 bases stayed unmatched. The CDR3 extends over 15 amino acids. Germline-derived CDR1 and CDR2 are DFQATT and SNEGSKA (reference sequence). In DNA form, the CDR3 reads TGCAGTGCTACCGGGACTAGCGGGAGGACAGATACGCAGTATTTT. Protein sequence: CSATGTSGRTDTQYF.

The rearrangement joins TRBV12-3 or TRBV12-4 to TRBJ2-7; 8 bases are shared with TRBD1. The CDR3 runs 13 residues. With 6 bases clipped from V and 3 bases from J, the junction kept 4 bases outside the gene matches. The CDR3 spells CASRTGQGYEQYF. CDR3 in DNA: TGTGCCAGCAGAACTGGACAGGGCTACGAGCAGTACTTC.

This clonotype was recorded a few times. The J gene is TRBJ2-6, the V gene TRBV7-9; TRBD1 matches at 11 bases. Germline CDR1 is SEHNR and CDR2 is FQNEAQ (reference sequence). V lost 7 bases, J lost 2 bases, and 7 bases stayed unmatched. This CDR3 has 17 residues. The CDR3 loop reads CASIGQGAPAGANVLTF. In nucleotides, the CDR3 is TGTGCCAGCATCGGACAGGGGGCGCCCGCTGGGGCCAACGTCCTGACTTTC.

The table lists this clonotype with many counts. The rearrangement joins TRBV20-1 to TRBJ2-1, with 7 bases fitting TRBD2. Germline V gene lookup returns CDR1 DFQATT and CDR2 SNEGSKA (reference sequence). The CDR3 has 15 amino acids. The V segment lost 3 bases and the J segment 8 bases; nucleotides outside the gene matches: 13. The CDR3 protein is CSASVSRGGADEQFF. As DNA, the CDR3 is TGCAGTGCTAGCGTCTCTCGGGGAGGGGCGGATGAGCAGTTCTTC.

This clonotype was seen more than once but under ten times. The chain links TRBV7-9 to TRBJ2-2; tentatively, D is TRBD2 (6 bases). The germline V gene has CDR1 SEHNR and CDR2 FQNEAQ (reference sequence). CDR3 length equals 16 residues. The V end lost 1 base, the J end lost 2 bases, and 11 bases lay between the germline ends. The CDR3 DNA is TGTGCCAGCAGCTTAGGCGGGACGCCCAACACCGGGGAGCTGTTTTTT. Translating it yields CASSLGGTPNTGELFF.

This rearrangement joins TRBV9 to TRBJ2-1; D is perhaps TRBD1 (7 bases). The germline V gene has CDR1 SGDLS and CDR2 YYNGEE. V lost 2 bases and J 8 bases, leaving 23 bases between the germline ends. This CDR3 spans 17 amino acids. CDR3: CASSVLVAGGGKDEQFF. The DNA of the CDR3 is TGTGCCAGCAGCGTCCTGGTAGCAGGGGGAGGTAAAGATGAGCAGTTCTTC.

This chain uses TRBV7-3 with TRBJ2-5; 7 bases match TRBD2. The CDR3 covers 15 residues. The V gene end was trimmed by 5 bases and the J gene end by 1 base; junction bases not matched to a gene: 7. Germline V gives CDR1 SGHTA, CDR2 FQGTGA. The CDR3 sequence: CASSDPLAAQETQYF. The CDR3 DNA reads TGTGCCAGCAGCGATCCTCTAGCGGCCCAAGAGACCCAGTACTTC.

This clonotype was found once. This sequence may be a read error, since a much larger clone differs from it by one base. J is TRBJ2-1 and V is TRBV12-3 or TRBV12-4; 7 bases agree with TRBD1. Trimming cost V 7 bases and J 5 bases; bases outside gene matches: 17. The CDR3 has 17 residues. CDR3 protein: CASISWTRGQIDNEQFF. CDR3 bases: TGTGCCAGCATCTCTTGGACGAGGGGGCAAATTGACAATGAGCAGTTCTTC.

The sample holds many counts of this clonotype. The chain is built from TRBV10-3 and TRBJ2-3; 9 bases agree with TRBD2. The germline V gene has CDR1 ENHRY and CDR2 SYGVKD. The CDR3 has 17 amino acids. The V gene end was trimmed by 8 bases and the J gene end by 1 base; junction bases not matched to a gene: 13. The CDR3 reads CAISGARTSEGTDTQYF. DNA of the CDR3: TGTGCCATCTCTGGCGCCCGGACTAGCGAGGGCACAGATACGCAGTATTTT.

The J gene is TRBJ2-7, the V gene TRBV19, with 12 bases that match TRBD2. The V gene end was trimmed by 3 bases and the J gene end by 3 bases; junction bases not matched to a gene: 9. CDR1 and CDR2 (germline): LNHDA, SQIVND (reference sequence). The CDR3 contains 17 residues. The CDR3, as DNA: TGTGCCAGTAGTATCCTGGGGACTAGCGGGTCTCTCTACGAGCAGTACTTC. Amino acid sequence: CASSILGTSGSLYEQYF.

This clonotype was counted a few times. One end of the junction fails to match germline, which may point to a read error. The chain recombines TRBV2 with TRBJ2-1; TRBD2 matches 14 bases. The V gene's germline CDR1 is SNHLY and CDR2 FYNNEI. The CDR3 totals 17 residues. CDR3 in DNA: TGCGCCAGCAGCCAAGGACTAGCGGGAGGCAAATACAATGAGCAGTTCTTC. This translates into CASSQGLAGGKYNEQFF.

This clonotype has ten or more counts. This rearrangement joins TRBV12-3 or TRBV12-4 to TRBJ2-4, with a possible D match to TRBD2 (6 bases). The V and J ends lost 5 bases and 6 bases respectively, with 8 bases between them. The CDR3 extends over 12 amino acids. The CDR3 DNA sequence: TGTGCCAGCAGTGGGGGGTTAAACATTCAGTACTTC. It yields the protein CASSGGLNIQYF.

CDR3 sequence reads: CAIGPAPHEQYF. DNA for the CDR3: TGTGCCATCGGGCCCGCACCCCACGAGCAGTACTTC. The rearrangement uses TRBV10-3 and TRBJ2-7, with D unclear. V was pared by 8 bases and J by 5 bases, with 13 bases between. This CDR3 region has 12 residues. The germline gives CDR1 ENHRY, CDR2 SYGVKD.

The chain carries TRBV9 and TRBJ2-7, with 11 bases that match TRBD2. The CDR3 has 13 residues. Germline CDR1 is SGDLS and CDR2 is YYNGEE. Trimming at V came to 4 bases and at J to 7 bases, leaving 4 bases not matched to a gene. The DNA of the CDR3 is TGTGCCAGCAGCACAACTAGCGGGGGAGAGCAGTACTTC. Its translation is CASSTTSGGEQYF.

There are many counts of this clonotype. The chain links TRBV29-1 to TRBJ2-3; D gene ambiguous. The CDR3 length is 14 residues. V shed 4 bases and J shed 2 bases, with 13 bases lying between them. CDR1 and CDR2 from the germline V gene are SQVTM and ANQGSEA. The CDR3 DNA follows: TGCAGCGTTGGCTCTATTGGGTCCACAGATACGCAGTATTTT. Translating gives CSVGSIGSTDTQYF.

This clonotype has a count of ten or more. The rearrangement uses TRBV5-5 and TRBJ1-2, with D perhaps TRBD1 (5 bases). The length of the CDR3 is 14 residues. The germline gives CDR1 SGHKS, CDR2 YYEKEE (reference sequence). Trimming took off 0 bases at V and 5 bases at J, with 11 bases between the two ends. The CDR3 coding sequence is TGTGCCAGCAGCTTGGAGCAGGGACCTTATGGCTACACCTTC. Translating it yields CASSLEQGPYGYTF.

In DNA form, the CDR3 reads TGCAGTGCAAAAAAACAGGGGTGGGTTAATAATCAGCCCCAGCATTTT. This gives the protein CSAKKQGWVNNQPQHF. V usage is TRBV20-1 and J usage is TRBJ1-5; TRBD1 matches at 7 bases. Looked up from germline, CDR1 is DFQATT and CDR2 is SNEGSKA (reference sequence). V lost 6 bases to trimming and J lost 4 bases; unmatched junction nucleotides: 15. The CDR3 length is 16 residues.

In its sample, this clonotype was seen many times. The chain combines TRBV24-1 with TRBJ2-3, with D unclear. V was cut by 9 bases and J by 3 bases, with 6 bases left in between. Germline V gene data show CDR1 as KGHDR and CDR2 as SFDVKD. This CDR3 region has 11 residues. CDR3 residues: CATGQTDTQYF. CDR3 DNA: TGTGCCACCGGGCAGACAGATACGCAGTATTTT.

This clonotype was found many times. V is TRBV28 and J is TRBJ2-3; the match to TRBD2 covers 10 bases. Looked up from germline, CDR1 is MDHEN and CDR2 is SYDVKM. V lost 6 bases, J lost 6 bases, and 6 bases stayed unmatched. CDR3 length: 14 residues. CDR3 nucleotide sequence: TGTGCCAGCAGGAGCGGGAGGGACCTGGATACGCAGTATTTT. Its translation is CASRSGRDLDTQYF.

This clonotype was seen a handful of times. The J gene is TRBJ2-1, the V gene TRBV19; D unclear. V was trimmed by 3 bases and J by 2 bases, leaving 8 bases between them. The CDR3 contains 14 residues. Germline V gives CDR1 LNHDA, CDR2 SQIVND (reference sequence). CDR3 residues: CASSILDAYNEQFF. CDR3 sequence (DNA): TGTGCCAGTAGTATCCTGGACGCCTACAATGAGCAGTTCTTC.